This entry lists 8 T cell receptor beta chains sequenced from one sample in a study of human T cells and chemical hapten exposure. TCRdb re-derived calls from the RACE reads in MiXCR, one entry per CDR3 protein. The sample holds about 120,000 distinct CDR3 sequences, roughly 14% seen once. The time point here: pre-sensitization, week 0. This sample's treatment: therapeutic diphenylcyclopropenone sensitization with weekly scalp DPC. Sequences were derived from whole blood, sampled in connection with sensitization to the hapten diphenylcyclopropenone (DPC). Receptors were obtained from a woman younger than 35 with alopecia areata. Some clones in this sample may be carry-over from other donors' samples.

V usage is TRBV5-4 and J usage is TRBJ1-1, with a tentative D call TRBD1 (5 bases). V gave up 4 bases and J gave up 3 bases, with 16 bases separating them. The CDR3 loop spans 15 amino acids. CDR1 SGHNT and CDR2 YYREEE come from the germline V gene (reference sequence). The CDR3 DNA sequence: TGTGCCAGCAGCCGTGGACACGGAGGTGACACTGAAGCTTTCTTT. Its translation is CASSRGHGGDTEAFF.

The chain combines TRBV6-6 with TRBJ2-5; 7 bases agree with TRBD1. From germline, CDR1 is MNHNY and CDR2 SVGAGI (reference sequence). Trimming at V came to 6 bases and at J to 4 bases, leaving 11 bases not matched to a gene. The CDR3 runs 15 residues. CDR3 loop: CASRARTGWGETQYF. CDR3 bases: TGTGCCAGCAGGGCGAGGACAGGTTGGGGAGAGACCCAGTACTTC.

V and J are TRBV20-1 and TRBJ2-7; 9 bases agree with TRBD2. The CDR3 consists of 16 residues. V lost 3 bases to trimming and J lost 5 bases; unmatched junction nucleotides: 14. Germline CDR1 and CDR2: DFQATT and SNEGSKA (reference sequence). CDR3 residues: CSASPAGDSGRNEQYF. CDR3 coding DNA: TGCAGTGCTAGCCCAGCAGGGGATAGCGGGAGAAACGAGCAGTACTTC.

This clonotype was recorded many times. The gene calls are TRBV6-2 or TRBV6-3 and TRBJ1-5; 11 nucleotides line up with TRBD1. V shed 0 bases, J shed 0 bases, and the junction held 1 base outside the gene matches. The CDR3 sequence is 17 residues long. Germline loops: CDR1 MNHEY, CDR2 SVGEGT. CDR3 coding DNA: TGTGCCAGCAGTTACTCGGGGACAGGGGGTAGCAATCAGCCCCAGCATTTT. Encoded protein: CASSYSGTGGSNQPQHF.

This clonotype has a count of ten or more. The chain recombines TRBV6-2 or TRBV6-3 with TRBJ2-3, with 7 bases matching TRBD1. CDR1 MNHEY and CDR2 SVGEGT come from the germline V gene. Trimming at V came to 6 bases and at J to 6 bases, leaving 21 bases not matched to a gene. The CDR3 length is 18 residues. CDR3: CASSPPFDRVEWRDTQYF. DNA of the CDR3: TGTGCCAGCAGCCCACCCTTTGACAGGGTCGAATGGAGGGATACGCAGTATTTT.

The chain recombines TRBV28 with TRBJ2-3; the match to TRBD1 covers 8 bases. Looked up from germline, CDR1 is MDHEN and CDR2 is SYDVKM. This CDR3 is 17 amino acids long. Unmatched junction bases numbered 11, after V lost 1 base and J lost 5 bases. This CDR3 is CASSLYPTQGAGDTQYF. DNA for the CDR3: TGTGCCAGCAGTTTATATCCCACTCAGGGGGCGGGAGATACGCAGTATTTT.

The V gene is TRBV13, the J gene TRBJ1-3; 8 bases agree with TRBD1. With 0 bases clipped from V and 0 bases from J, the junction kept 1 base outside the gene matches. The CDR3 runs to 16 residues. Per germline, CDR1 PRHDT and CDR2 FYEKMQ (reference sequence). The CDR3 is CASSLGTGGSGNTIYF. CDR3 nucleotide sequence: TGTGCCAGCAGCTTAGGTACAGGGGGCTCTGGAAACACCATATATTTT.

There are a few counts of this clonotype. This chain joins TRBV5-1 and TRBJ1-6; 7 bases agree with TRBD1. The germline V gene has CDR1 SGHRS and CDR2 YFSETQ. V trimming: 0 bases; J trimming: 7 bases; junction bases outside the gene matches: 4. The CDR3 covers 15 residues. The CDR3 nucleotides read TGCGCCAGCAGCTTGGAAGGGACAGAAAATTCACCCCTCCACTTT. Translating gives CASSLEGTENSPLHF.